This TCR beta chain is drawn from a study of early T cells in non-severe SARS-CoV-2 infection (TCRdb year 2021). About the full investigation: Because TCR sequencing was done on bulk RNA from unsorted whole blood, the alpha and beta chains could not be paired. Here is what the overall study found, with its caveats: VDJdb matching was skewed toward anti-spike CD8 responses, so virus-specific expansions were likely underestimated and private and CD4 specificities were missed.

On this clonotype itself: What this receptor recognizes is not known. No qualities accompany the bases; no much larger clone lies one base away.

The study was a case-control design nested within a healthcare worker cohort in London, UK, with weekly nasopharyngeal swab PCR tests and blood sampling. Healthcare workers were recruited between 23 and 31 March 2020, during the week of the UK lockdown, and were followed weekly for up to about 15 weeks. Library construction relied on 5' RACE. Data came from a NextSeq 500. To correct for sequencing error and PCR bias, the TCR library protocol tagged individual cDNA molecules with unique molecular identifiers. Sequencing covered both TCR alpha and beta chains, and within each sample the abundances of alpha and beta sequences were tightly co-correlated. The study's own analysis went as follows. Decombinator V4 was used to perform V gene, J gene and CDR3 annotation of TCR sequences. TCRs were defined as expanded if a significant change between any two time points was detected under a Poisson model with p below 0.0001. TCR abundances were normalised to the total number of TCRs sequenced per sample and were expressed as counts per million. TRAV1-2 paired with TRAJ12, TRAJ20 or TRAJ33 defined MAIT TCRs, while TRAV10 paired with TRAJ18 defined iNKT TCRs. VDJdb, accessed on 1 November 2021, was searched for TCRs annotated for CMV, EBV and SARS-CoV-2, and TCRs annotated for more than one antigen were excluded. TCRdb redid the processing of the public reads, applying fastp at Q25 and MiXCR, and retained in-frame beta chains. Rows are combined by CDR3 protein, so each entry shows the most common genes and DNA. TCRdb's processing, not the authors' own work, is the source of the V and J calls. The sample has some 70,000 distinct CDR3 sequences on record, 8.5% to 10% of them singletons. The top ten hold less than 6.5% of the sample.

Measured from the cysteine to the phenylalanine, the CDR3 is 13 residues long. CDR3 DNA only is kept here, 39 bases in frame from base 1. CDR1 and CDR2 are read off the germline V gene as KGHSH and LQKENI. Deletion took 3 bases off V and 4 bases off J, with a span of 7 bases between the germline ends. The sequence was collected from an adult who was a healthcare worker with PCR-confirmed SARS-CoV-2 infection or an uninfected control (not recorded which). Material for sequencing was whole blood. This sequence uses TRBV18 and TRBJ1-5; no confident D gene assignment can be made. In nucleotides, the sequence is TGTGCCAGCTCACCCGGCAAGAATCAGCCCCAGCATTTT. Its amino acids are CASSPGKNQPQHF.